This entry lists 21 T cell receptor beta chains sequenced from one sample in a study of blood T cell repertoires in COVID-19. Clones were read by immunoSEQ multiplex PCR, and TCRdb kept only the in-frame ones, dropping some. The data show nearly 300,000 clones, 88% seen once. Input material: peripheral blood. These receptors all come from a woman aged 25 to 45 who had recovered from COVID-19.

The chain uses TRBV6-5 and TRBJ2-1; 12 nucleotides line up with TRBD2. From germline, CDR1 is MNHEY and CDR2 SVGAGI. CDR3 length: 15 amino acids. The trim removed 6 bases at V and 3 bases at J, leaving 3 bases unmatched. Here the CDR3 reads CASREGLAGYNEQFF. The CDR3 DNA reads TGTGCCAGCAGAGAGGGACTAGCGGGCTACAATGAGCAGTTCTTC.

This clone was seen once. The V call is TRBV7-9, the J call TRBJ2-3, with 8 bases aligning to TRBD1. V was pared by 5 bases and J by 0 bases, with 7 bases of the junction left unmatched. The CDR3 length is 16 residues. In germline, CDR1 is SEHNR, CDR2 FQNEAQ (reference sequence). CDR3 protein: CASSIDRGFSTDTQYF. As DNA, the CDR3 is TGTGCCAGCAGCATCGACAGGGGATTTAGCACAGATACGCAGTATTTT.

This chain links TRBV28 with TRBJ1-6; unclear D gene. Germline lookup yields CDR1 MDHEN and CDR2 SYDVKM. The CDR3 runs to 11 residues. Trimming stripped 6 bases from V and 13 bases from J, with 10 bases between. The CDR3 region is CASSSRTPLHF. CDR3 coding DNA: TGTGCCAGCAGCTCCAGAACGCCCCTCCACTTT. Complete variable domain (other parts from reference TRBV28 and TRBJ1-6): DVKVTQSSRYLVKRTGEKVFLECVQDMDHENMFWYRQDPGLGLRLIYFSYDVKMKEKGDIPEGYSVSREKKERFSLILESASTNQTSMYLCASSSRTPLHFGNGTRLTVT.

This chain joins TRBV7-2 and TRBJ2-7; 10 bases fit TRBD1. CDR3 length: 16 residues. V shed 6 bases and J 5 bases; nucleotides not matched to a gene: 13. Germline V lookup: CDR1 SGHTA, CDR2 FQGNSA. CDR3 residues: CASRIPTGTGDNEQYF. The DNA of the CDR3 is TGTGCCAGCAGAATACCGACCGGGACAGGGGACAACGAGCAGTACTTC.

The chain is built from TRBV30 and TRBJ2-7, with D possibly TRBD2 on 5 matching bases. Trimming removed 2 bases at V and 3 bases at J, with 5 bases between. The CDR3 sequence is 11 residues long. Germline V gene lookup returns CDR1 GTSNPN and CDR2 SVGIG (reference sequence). DNA of the CDR3: TGTGCCTGGAGTCGGGACTACGAGCAGTACTTC. Amino acids: CAWSRDYEQYF.

V gene TRBV5-8 combines with J gene TRBJ2-2; D possibly corresponds to TRBD1 (5 bases). The CDR3 consists of 13 residues. Trimming removed 0 bases at V and 7 bases at J, with 7 bases between. Germline V gene sequence: CDR1 SGHTS, CDR2 YDEGEE. The CDR3 is CASSLGQGGELFF. Written as DNA, the CDR3 is TGTGCCAGCAGCTTGGGTCAGGGCGGGGAGCTGTTTTTT.

The chain has TRBV2 and TRBJ1-2; D may be TRBD1 (6 bases). Germline V lookup: CDR1 SNHLY, CDR2 FYNNEI. V was cut by 6 bases and J by 6 bases, with 17 bases left in between. The CDR3 has 14 residues. In DNA, the CDR3 is TGTGCCAGCAGCGATCCTGCTGGGGGCCATGGCTACACCTTC. Amino acid sequence: CASSDPAGGHGYTF.

V and J are TRBV28 and TRBJ2-7; maybe TRBD2 (6 bases). Germline V CDR1 and CDR2: MDHEN, SYDVKM. Trimming pared 9 bases from V and 0 bases from J, leaving 12 bases between. The CDR3 totals 13 residues. CDR3 sequence: CASLRGYSYEQYF. CDR3 coding DNA: TGTGCCAGTCTGCGGGGATACTCCTACGAGCAGTACTTC.

This sequence joins TRBV5-6 and TRBJ1-5, with a possible D match to TRBD1 (6 bases). V lost 6 bases and J 4 bases, leaving 8 bases between the germline ends. Germline-derived CDR1 and CDR2 are SGHDT and YYEEEE. The CDR3 extends over 12 amino acids. The CDR3 nucleotides are TGTGCCAGCAACACAGGGAATCAGCCCCAGCATTTT. This sequence encodes CASNTGNQPQHF.

V is TRBV27 and J is TRBJ2-1; possible D gene TRBD1, 6 bases. The CDR3 is made up of 16 amino acids. V was cut by 4 bases and J by 5 bases, with 18 bases left in between. The germline CDR1 and CDR2 sequences are MNHEY and SMNVEV (reference sequence). The CDR3 nucleotides read TGTGCCAGCAGTTCCTTGGGGGCCACCCACCACAATGAGCAGTTCTTC. It encodes CASSSLGATHHNEQFF.

This chain links TRBV6-4 with TRBJ2-7; 9 bases match TRBD2. There are 13 residues in the CDR3. The V gene's germline CDR1 is MRHNA and CDR2 SNTAGT. J gave up 0 bases and V 10 bases, and 4 bases lay outside the gene matches. CDR3: CATERGDSYEQYF. Written as DNA, the CDR3 is TGTGCCACCGAGCGGGGGGACTCCTACGAGCAGTACTTC.

The chain is built from TRBV5-1 and TRBJ2-7; D may be TRBD2 (5 bases). From germline, CDR1 is SGHRS and CDR2 YFSETQ. V lost 4 bases and J 2 bases, leaving 16 bases between the germline ends. The CDR3 is made up of 15 amino acids. CDR3 sequence (DNA): TGCGCCAGCAGCGATAGGACGGACGGGGCCTACGAGCAGTACTTC. It is translated as CASSDRTDGAYEQYF.

This chain joins TRBV28 and TRBJ2-7; D might be TRBD1 (6 bases). This CDR3 has 12 amino acids. CDR1 is MDHEN, CDR2 SYDVKM, per germline. The V end lost 6 bases, the J end lost 3 bases, and 9 bases lay between the germline ends. This chain's CDR3 is CASRIQGYEQYF. Here the CDR3 DNA reads TGTGCCAGCAGGATACAGGGCTACGAGCAGTACTTC.

The chain has TRBV3-1 (or the pseudogene TRBV3-2) and TRBJ2-1; 10 bases match TRBD2. The CDR3 consists of 18 residues. Germline V gene sequence: CDR1 LGHDT, CDR2 YNNKEL (reference sequence). J gave up 9 bases and V 4 bases, and 18 bases lay outside the gene matches. The CDR3 loop reads CASSPRPLLAGSPGEQFF. CDR3 nucleotides: TGTGCCAGCAGCCCCCGCCCCCTACTAGCGGGGTCTCCTGGTGAGCAGTTCTTC.

This clone has just a few counts. This rearrangement joins TRBV28 to TRBJ1-5, with D perhaps matching TRBD1 (6 bases). The V gene lost 6 bases and the J gene lost 0 bases, with 9 bases spanning the gap. The germline CDR1 and CDR2 sequences are MDHEN and SYDVKM. The CDR3 runs 14 residues. The CDR3 sequence is CASRTGYSNQPQHF. As DNA, the CDR3 is TGTGCCAGCAGGACAGGTTATAGCAATCAGCCCCAGCATTTT.

The J gene is TRBJ2-1, the V gene TRBV7-9; 12 nucleotides line up with TRBD2. The CDR3 runs to 16 residues. Germline CDR1 is SEHNR and CDR2 is FQNEAQ (reference sequence). V was clipped by 0 bases and J by 4 bases; unmatched bases: 1. The CDR3 region is CASSLAGLAGYNEQFF. In DNA form, the CDR3 reads TGTGCCAGCAGCTTAGCGGGACTAGCGGGTTACAATGAGCAGTTCTTC.

V and J are TRBV28 and TRBJ1-1, with D possibly being TRBD1 (5 bases). Looked up from germline, CDR1 is MDHEN and CDR2 is SYDVKM. Trimming cost V 6 bases and J 0 bases, with 20 bases left between them. This CDR3 comprises 17 residues. The CDR3 nucleotides read TGTGCCAGCAGCCCGTTAATAGTTGGGGGGTTGAACACTGAAGCTTTCTTT. Encoded protein: CASSPLIVGGLNTEAFF. The variable domain in full, completed from reference TRBV28 and TRBJ1-1, reads DVKVTQSSRYLVKRTGEKVFLECVQDMDHENMFWYRQDPGLGLRLIYFSYDVKMKEKGDIPEGYSVSREKKERFSLILESASTNQTSMYLCASSPLIVGGLNTEAFFGQGTRLTVV.

The V gene is TRBV28, the J gene TRBJ2-7, with D perhaps matching TRBD2 (6 bases). The germline CDR1 and CDR2 sequences are MDHEN and SYDVKM. The germline V and J ends were trimmed by 1 base and 0 bases, with 13 bases remaining between them. This CDR3 is 16 amino acids long. DNA for the CDR3: TGTGCCAGCAGTTTATCCCCGGGACTGGGCTCCTACGAGCAGTACTTC. This gives the protein CASSLSPGLGSYEQYF.

The chain uses TRBV28 and TRBJ2-5, with unresolved D. Trimming removed 6 bases from V and 5 bases from J, with 10 bases in between. Germline values: CDR1 MDHEN, CDR2 SYDVKM. This CDR3 has 12 amino acids. This chain's CDR3 is CASSPSLETQYF. CDR3 nucleotides: TGTGCCAGCAGCCCCTCACTCGAGACCCAGTACTTC. The whole variable domain, filled in from reference TRBV28 and TRBJ2-5, reads DVKVTQSSRYLVKRTGEKVFLECVQDMDHENMFWYRQDPGLGLRLIYFSYDVKMKEKGDIPEGYSVSREKKERFSLILESASTNQTSMYLCASSPSLETQYFGPGTRLLVL.

The gene calls are TRBV5-1 and TRBJ1-2, with a weak D call TRBD1 (6 bases). This CDR3 has 15 amino acids. Germline CDR1 is SGHRS and CDR2 is YFSETQ. The germline V and J ends were trimmed by 7 bases and 6 bases, with 22 bases remaining between them. The CDR3 sequence: CASHLSGRGVDGYTF. For the CDR3, the DNA is TGCGCCAGCCACCTCTCGGGCAGGGGTGTCGATGGCTACACCTTC.

The chain employs TRBV3-1 (or the pseudogene TRBV3-2) and TRBJ2-7, with D possibly being TRBD1 (6 bases). Trimming took off 4 bases at V and 6 bases at J, with 16 bases between the two ends. Germline V gene sequence: CDR1 LGHDT, CDR2 YNNKEL (reference sequence). The CDR3 is made up of 14 amino acids. CDR3 coding DNA: TGTGCCAGCAGCCCAAGAAGAACAGGGACCGAGCAGTACTTC. It specifies CASSPRRTGTEQYF.